A single sample gave rise to the 23 T cell receptor beta chains below, sequenced in a study of T cell repertoires in cytomegalovirus infection. TCRdb re-derived calls from the reads in MiXCR, one entry per CDR3 protein. Of roughly 760,000 distinct CDR3 sequences in the sample, 35% to 45% were seen once. The sample taken for sequencing was PBMCs. These TCRs come from a human donor in good health (CMV status not recorded). Some clones in this sample may be carry-over from other donors' samples.

The V call is TRBV6-6, the J call TRBJ2-1; 11 bases line up with TRBD2. J was trimmed by 7 bases and V by 0 bases; bases with no gene match: 5. Germline V gives CDR1 MNHNY, CDR2 SVGAGI (reference sequence). The CDR3 spans 16 residues. The CDR3 reads CASSYSSSGRNNEQFF. DNA of the CDR3: TGTGCCAGCAGTTACTCATCTAGCGGGAGGAATAATGAGCAGTTCTTC.

The V call is TRBV6-2 or TRBV6-3, the J call TRBJ1-5; 7 bases are a match to TRBD1. CDR3 length equals 16 residues. With 4 bases clipped from V and 4 bases from J, the junction kept 10 bases outside the gene matches. From germline, CDR1 is MNHEY and CDR2 SVGEGT. CDR3 nucleotides: TGTGCCAGCAGTTCCGTTAAGGGACAGAGAAATCAGCCCCAGCATTTT. This sequence encodes CASSSVKGQRNQPQHF.

A few counts support this clonotype. The chain recombines TRBV28 with TRBJ1-4; TRBD1 is a possible D gene (5 bases). V gave up 2 bases and J gave up 7 bases, with 14 bases separating them. Germline CDR1 MDHEN, CDR2 SYDVKM. This CDR3 contains 15 residues. The CDR3 region is CASSLQGFGFEKLFF. CDR3 DNA: TGTGCCAGCAGTTTACAGGGTTTTGGCTTTGAAAAACTGTTTTTT.

The V and J genes are TRBV11-2 and TRBJ2-2, with a possible D match to TRBD1 (6 bases). Germline-derived CDR1 and CDR2 are SGHAT and FQNNGV. The V end lost 4 bases, the J end lost 13 bases, and 22 bases lay between the germline ends. The CDR3 length is 15 residues. The DNA of the CDR3 is TGTGCCAGCAGCTATTCGCCATGGGCAGGGGAAGGGCTGTTTTTT. This codes for CASSYSPWAGEGLFF.

The chain carries TRBV28 and TRBJ2-7; 10 bases line up with TRBD2. The CDR3 consists of 14 residues. The germline gives CDR1 MDHEN, CDR2 SYDVKM. The V gene end was trimmed by 6 bases and the J gene end by 5 bases; junction bases not matched to a gene: 7. The CDR3 sequence is CASRWTSGRHEQYF. The CDR3 DNA sequence: TGTGCCAGCAGGTGGACTAGCGGCCGACACGAGCAGTACTTC.

This clonotype was picked up many times. The J gene is TRBJ1-3, the V gene TRBV10-3; D ambiguous. The CDR3 is 13 amino acids. The V end lost 3 bases, the J end lost 4 bases, and 7 bases lay between the germline ends. Looked up from germline, CDR1 is ENHRY and CDR2 is SYGVKD. CDR3 DNA sequence: TGTGCCATCAGTGAAGGGTCCGGAAACACCATATATTTT. This codes for CAISEGSGNTIYF.

This clonotype was counted between two and nine times. The chain joins TRBV12-3 or TRBV12-4 to TRBJ2-7, with a possible D match to TRBD1 (5 bases). The V and J ends lost 3 bases and 6 bases respectively, with 18 bases between them. The CDR3 extends over 15 amino acids. The CDR3 sequence: CASSFFGAGSSEQYF. For the CDR3, the DNA is TGTGCCAGCAGTTTCTTTGGGGCAGGCTCCAGCGAGCAGTACTTC.

V and J are TRBV5-6 and TRBJ1-1; D uncertain. Germline CDR1 and CDR2: SGHDT and YYEEEE. The CDR3 is 14 residues long. V was trimmed by 4 bases and J by 2 bases, leaving 12 bases between them. In nucleotides, the CDR3 is TGTGCCAGCAGCGTTACGGCATTTAACACTGAAGCTTTCTTT. Residues: CASSVTAFNTEAFF.

The rearrangement uses TRBV20-1 and TRBJ2-7; D gene uncertain. V was shortened by 1 base and J by 3 bases, with 10 bases between the two germline ends. The CDR3 sequence is 13 residues long. Germline V gene sequence: CDR1 DFQATT, CDR2 SNEGSKA (reference sequence). CDR3 nucleotides: TGCAGTGCTAGAGCTGATACACGCTACGAGCAGTACTTC. Its translation: CSARADTRYEQYF.

This sequence joins TRBV12-3 or TRBV12-4 and TRBJ1-5; no reliable D call. The CDR3 runs to 15 residues. The germline V and J ends were trimmed by 5 bases and 6 bases, with 17 bases remaining between them. The CDR3 nucleotides read TGTGCCAGCAGTCCGAAAGAGCCCACCCGTCAGCCCCAGCATTTT. Its translation is CASSPKEPTRQPQHF.

This clonotype was recorded a few times. The chain recombines TRBV19 with TRBJ1-3; D uncertain. The length of the CDR3 is 16 residues. V was cut by 7 bases and J by 4 bases, with 20 bases left in between. From germline, CDR1 is LNHDA and CDR2 SQIVND (reference sequence). The chain's CDR3 is CASTPVGSVSGNTIYF. The CDR3 DNA is TGTGCCAGTACCCCAGTGGGCAGCGTTTCGGGAAACACCATATATTTT. Full variable domain (rest looked up from reference TRBV19 and TRBJ1-3): DGGITQSPKYLFRKEGQNVTLSCEQNLNHDAMYWYRQDPGQGLRLIYYSQIVNDFQKGDIAEGYSVSREKKESFPLTVTSAQKNPTAFYLCASTPVGSVSGNTIYFGEGSWLTVV.

This chain links TRBV19 with TRBJ1-1, with TRBD1 matching over 8 bases. The CDR3 is 17 residues long. Looked up from germline, CDR1 is LNHDA and CDR2 is SQIVND (reference sequence). The V and J ends lost 2 bases and 3 bases, in that order; junction bases with no gene match: 11. CDR3 bases: TGTGCCAGTAGTATATGGGGCAGGGGGCGCGAGGACACTGAAGCTTTCTTT. Protein: CASSIWGRGREDTEAFF.

This chain joins TRBV28 and TRBJ2-1; D uncertain. The CDR3 is 14 amino acids. Per the germline V gene, CDR1 is MDHEN and CDR2 is SYDVKM. Trimming pared 2 bases from V and 4 bases from J, leaving 9 bases between. CDR3 in amino acids: CASSLLTAYNEQFF. The CDR3 bases are TGTGCCAGCAGTTTACTAACCGCGTACAATGAGCAGTTCTTC. Together with reference TRBV28 and TRBJ2-1, the CDR3 gives the full variable domain: DVKVTQSSRYLVKRTGEKVFLECVQDMDHENMFWYRQDPGLGLRLIYFSYDVKMKEKGDIPEGYSVSREKKERFSLILESASTNQTSMYLCASSLLTAYNEQFFGPGTRLTVL.

The J gene is TRBJ2-7, the V gene TRBV19; D uncertain. The V and J ends lost 7 bases and 2 bases respectively, with 12 bases between them. The length of the CDR3 is 13 residues. Germline V gene data show CDR1 as LNHDA and CDR2 as SQIVND (reference sequence). The CDR3 DNA reads TGTGCCAGTATATCACCGTTCACCTACGAGCAGTACTTC. Translating gives CASISPFTYEQYF.

The V gene is TRBV5-6, the J gene TRBJ1-3, with a possible D match to TRBD1 (6 bases). V was pared by 4 bases and J by 10 bases, with 9 bases between. The germline CDR1 and CDR2 sequences are SGHDT and YYEEEE. This CDR3 is 11 amino acids long. The CDR3 DNA follows: TGTGCCAGCAGCCACAGGGAGACCATATATTTT. Protein: CASSHRETIYF.

J is TRBJ1-2 and V is TRBV2; unclear D gene. The CDR3 covers 13 residues. Germline V CDR1 and CDR2: SNHLY, FYNNEI. V gave up 7 bases and J gave up 0 bases, with 9 bases separating them. Here the CDR3 DNA reads TGTGCCAGCACTCGGGAGGCTAACTATGGCTACACCTTC. Amino acid sequence: CASTREANYGYTF.

The chain couples TRBV4-1 to TRBJ1-2, with D uncertain. This CDR3 contains 13 residues. CDR1 and CDR2 (germline): MGHRA, YSYEKL. Trimming shortened V by 1 base and J by 8 bases, and 11 bases separated the two germline ends. Here the CDR3 reads CASSQVRGVGYTF. CDR3 DNA: TGCGCCAGCAGCCAAGTTCGTGGAGTGGGCTACACCTTC.

There are many counts of this clonotype. This rearrangement joins TRBV7-2 to TRBJ2-2, with 13 bases identical to TRBD2. After removal of 2 bases from V and 7 bases from J, the junction contained 7 bases not matched to a gene. This CDR3 is 17 amino acids long. Germline-derived CDR1 and CDR2 are SGHTA and FQGNSA. CDR3 sequence reads: CASSLNSGLAGNGELFF. CDR3 nucleotides: TGTGCCAGCAGCTTAAATTCGGGACTAGCGGGAAACGGGGAGCTGTTTTTT.

The chain uses TRBV10-3 and TRBJ2-1, with D unclear. The CDR3 is 11 amino acids. CDR1 ENHRY and CDR2 SYGVKD come from the germline V gene. Trimming left V 6 bases short and J 5 bases short, with 5 bases between. As DNA, the CDR3 is TGTGCCATCAGCCCGAACAATGAGCAGTTCTTC. Translating gives CAISPNNEQFF.

This clonotype has just one count. The chain is built from TRBV7-6 and TRBJ1-5; D remains ambiguous. Trimming took 8 bases from V and 0 from J, leaving 5 bases between them. Per the germline V gene, CDR1 is SGHVS and CDR2 is FNYEAQ. The CDR3 consists of 12 residues. The CDR3 sequence: CASASSNQPQHF. CDR3 DNA sequence: TGTGCCAGCGCCTCTAGCAATCAGCCCCAGCATTTT.

The genes are TRBV27 and TRBJ2-3; no definite D call. The V and J ends lost 7 bases and 1 base respectively, with 9 bases between them. The CDR3 has 13 residues. Germline loops: CDR1 MNHEY, CDR2 SMNVEV (reference sequence). The CDR3 region has the DNA TGTGCCAGCAAGTTGACCGGCACAGATACGCAGTATTTT. As protein: CASKLTGTDTQYF.

This clonotype was seen a handful of times. The rearrangement links TRBV7-8 to TRBJ1-5; 8 nucleotides align to TRBD1. CDR1 and CDR2 (germline): SGHVS, FQNEAQ. This CDR3 has 17 amino acids. J was trimmed by 6 bases and V by 1 base; bases with no gene match: 11. CDR3 sequence reads: CASSLGTGNSVGQPQHF. CDR3 bases: TGTGCCAGCAGCTTAGGGACAGGGAATAGTGTCGGTCAGCCCCAGCATTTT.

In its sample, this clonotype was seen a few times. This rearrangement joins TRBV15 to TRBJ1-1; no reliable D call. In germline, CDR1 is LNHNV, CDR2 YYDKDF (reference sequence). The CDR3 contains 14 residues. The V gene lost 1 base and the J gene lost 0 bases, with 6 bases spanning the gap. The CDR3 DNA is TGTGCCACCAGCAGAGTACGCATGAACACTGAAGCTTTCTTT. Encoded protein: CATSRVRMNTEAFF.